These T cell receptor beta chains were read from a single sample in a study of cytomegalovirus exposure and HLA in healthy donors. Profiling relied on immunoSEQ multiplex PCR, and the TCRdb table lists in-frame clones only, not all of them. This sample carries around 200,000 clones, under 80% of them seen once, and the ten largest clones take roughly 2.9%. The sequenced sample was PBMCs. Source of these receptors: a man aged 40-55 years in good health and CMV-seronegative. The CDR3 runs from the conserved cysteine through the conserved F or W. The D gene is left open where the match is weak. Clone size is not always given. Where it is, it says once, few, many or a class for expanded clones.

D: TRBD2; size: .; J: TRBJ2-5; V: TRBV11-2; DNA: TGTGCCAGCAGGGTACTAGCGGGAGGGCCAGAGACCCAGTACTTC; CDR3: CASRVLAGGPETQYF
D: TRBD2; size: few; J: TRBJ2-5; V: TRBV11-3; DNA: TGTGCCAGCAGCTCGGGACTAGCGGGAGGGGAAGAGACCCAGTACTTC; CDR3: CASSSGLAGGEETQYF
D: TRBD1; size: .; J: TRBJ1-2; V: TRBV18; DNA: TGTGCCAGCTCACAGGGGGCCCTACCGGGCTACACCTTC; CDR3: CASSQGALPGYTF
D: TRBD2; size: .; J: TRBJ2-3; V: TRBV9; DNA: TGTGCCAGCAGCCCACACTACATAGCGGGAGGGTCGGGGGGCACAGATACGCAGTATTTT; CDR3: CASSPHYIAGGSGGTDTQYF
D: .; size: .; J: TRBJ2-7; V: TRBV30; DNA: TGTGCCTGGGGCCGAAACTACGAGCAGTACTTC; CDR3: CAWGRNYEQYF
D: TRBD1; size: .; J: TRBJ2-4; V: TRBV7-9; DNA: TGTTCCAGCAGCCTCGGGACAGATTATTTCCTAGCCAAAAACATTCAGTACTTC; CDR3: CSSSLGTDYFLAKNIQYF
D: TRBD1; size: .; J: TRBJ2-2; V: TRBV19; DNA: TGTGCCAGTAGCCCGACAGGGTATACCGGGGAGCTGTTTTTT; CDR3: CASSPTGYTGELFF
D: TRBD2; size: .; J: TRBJ2-3; V: TRBV28; DNA: TGTGCCAGCAGTTCACCCCAGCGGGAAAGCACAGATACGCAGTATTTT; CDR3: CASSSPQRESTDTQYF
D: .; size: .; J: TRBJ2-3; V: TRBV5-1; DNA: TGCGCCAGCAGCTTGTTTAGTTCCACAGATACGCAGTATTTT; CDR3: CASSLFSSTDTQYF
D: .; size: .; J: TRBJ1-1; V: TRBV7-3; DNA: TGTGCCAGCAGCTTAACAGCAGGGACTCATGAAGCTTTCTTT; CDR3: CASSLTAGTHEAFF
D: TRBD1; size: few; J: TRBJ1-1; V: TRBV27; DNA: TGTGCCAGCAGTCCCCAGACAGGGGGCGGGGTTAAAAACACTGAAGCTTTCTTT; CDR3: CASSPQTGGGVKNTEAFF
D: .; size: once; J: TRBJ2-3; V: TRBV7-9; DNA: TGTGCCAGCAGCCTAGTCGGTGGAGATACGCAGTATTTT; CDR3: CASSLVGGDTQYF
D: .; size: .; J: TRBJ1-1; V: TRBV5-4; DNA: TGTGCCAGCAGCCCGCGTCGGAACACTGAAGCTTTCTTT; CDR3: CASSPRRNTEAFF
D: .; size: .; J: TRBJ1-1; V: TRBV29-1; DNA: TGCAGCGTTGAAGTGGGACACAGCATCAAGGCTTTCTTT; CDR3: CSVEVGHSIKAFF
D: TRBD1; size: .; J: TRBJ2-5; V: TRBV18; DNA: TGTGCCAGCTCACGGGACAGGGAAGAGACCCAGTACTTC; CDR3: CASSRDREETQYF
D: .; size: .; J: TRBJ2-7; V: TRBV28; DNA: TGTGCCAGCAGTTTCTTGTCTTACGAGCAGTACTTC; CDR3: CASSFLSYEQYF
D: TRBD1; size: .; J: TRBJ2-7; V: TRBV6-5; DNA: TGTGCCAGCAGTTGGGGGACAGGGGTGAGCGAGCAGTACTTC; CDR3: CASSWGTGVSEQYF
D: .; size: .; J: TRBJ2-5; V: TRBV5-6; DNA: TGTGCCAGCAGCTTCGGTGGTAGCCAAGAGACCCAGTACTTC; CDR3: CASSFGGSQETQYF
D: TRBD2; size: few; J: TRBJ2-3; V: TRBV6-5; DNA: TGTGCCAGCAGTTCCCGACTAGCGGGAGATCGAGATACGCAGTATTTT; CDR3: CASSSRLAGDRDTQYF
D: .; size: .; J: TRBJ1-2; V: TRBV4-3; DNA: TGCGCCAGCAGCCAAGAGACCGGGACTTCCTATGGCTACACCTTC; CDR3: CASSQETGTSYGYTF
D: .; size: .; J: TRBJ2-2; V: TRBV10-2; DNA: TGCGCCAGCAGTGACCTCGTGAACACCGGGGAGCTGTTTTTT; CDR3: CASSDLVNTGELFF
D: TRBD1; size: .; J: TRBJ1-1; V: TRBV7-3; DNA: TGTGCCAGCAGCTTAAGGGACAGGGGCACTGAAGCTTTCTTT; CDR3: CASSLRDRGTEAFF
D: .; size: .; J: TRBJ1-1; V: TRBV30; DNA: TGTGCCTGGAGGTCGGCAGGGGTCACTGAAGCTTTCTTT; CDR3: CAWRSAGVTEAFF
D: .; size: .; J: TRBJ2-1; V: TRBV5-1; DNA: TGCGCCAGCAGCTGGAACAGGGTGCTGGACAATGAGCAGTTCTTC; CDR3: CASSWNRVLDNEQFF
D: TRBD1; size: .; J: TRBJ2-2; V: TRBV5-1; DNA: TGCGCCAGCAGCTCAGGGACAGGCCTGGGGCACACCGGGGAGCTGTTTTTT; CDR3: CASSSGTGLGHTGELFF
D: .; size: .; J: TRBJ1-2; V: TRBV7-9; DNA: TGTGCCAGCAGCTTCCCCGAGGCTTGGGGCTACACCTTC; CDR3: CASSFPEAWGYTF
D: TRBD1; size: .; J: TRBJ1-2; V: TRBV9; DNA: TGTGCCAGCAGCGGACCCCAGGGGGCTGAAGGCTACACCTTC; CDR3: CASSGPQGAEGYTF
D: .; size: .; J: TRBJ2-7; V: TRBV6-5; DNA: TGTGCCAGCCAACTAACAGGGCCAGAACCCTACGAGCAGTACTTC; CDR3: CASQLTGPEPYEQYF
D: TRBD1; size: .; J: TRBJ1-5; V: TRBV6-5; DNA: TGTGCCAGCAGACTGACAGGGTCTAGCAATCAGCCCCAGCATTTT; CDR3: CASRLTGSSNQPQHF
D: TRBD1; size: .; J: TRBJ2-7; V: TRBV27; DNA: TGTGCCAGCAGTTTCGGACAGGGGAACGAGCAGTACTTC; CDR3: CASSFGQGNEQYF
D: .; size: .; J: TRBJ1-6; V: TRBV7-8; DNA: TGTGCCAGCAGCTACTACAGGAATTCACCCCTCCACTTT; CDR3: CASSYYRNSPLHF